This TCR beta chain came from a study of read filtering for tumor transcriptome and immune sequencing. In the study overall: After DNase treatment, RNA was made into whole-transcriptome libraries. Per sample, TCR-region reads ranged about 4.05 to 10.27 million by IR-seq, roughly 85 to 1273 by RNA-seq.

This library used about 400 ng RNA and molecular barcoded adaptors spanning alpha/delta and beta/gamma chains. TCRdb recomputed calls from the reads with MiXCR, one row per CDR3 protein. The top ten clones hold 45% to 50% of a sample with some 62,000 distinct CDR3 sequences, 11% to 15% of them seen once. Comments on this clonotype: This may come from a read error, since a much larger clone is one base off.

The CDR3 has 15 residues. CDR1 is SQVTM, CDR2 ANQGSEA, per germline. Bone marrow was sampled from every patient at the time of active disease. The J gene is TRBJ1-2, the V gene TRBV29-1; TRBD1 aligns across 7 bases. This receptor was obtained from a donor at least 40 years old with multiple myeloma. The specimen sequenced was a population of CD138-negative cells sorted from bone marrow. For the CDR3, the DNA is TGCAGCGTTGAAGACGTAGGGGGCAAGAACTATGGCTACGCCTTC. Amino acid sequence: CSVEDVGGKNYGYAF.